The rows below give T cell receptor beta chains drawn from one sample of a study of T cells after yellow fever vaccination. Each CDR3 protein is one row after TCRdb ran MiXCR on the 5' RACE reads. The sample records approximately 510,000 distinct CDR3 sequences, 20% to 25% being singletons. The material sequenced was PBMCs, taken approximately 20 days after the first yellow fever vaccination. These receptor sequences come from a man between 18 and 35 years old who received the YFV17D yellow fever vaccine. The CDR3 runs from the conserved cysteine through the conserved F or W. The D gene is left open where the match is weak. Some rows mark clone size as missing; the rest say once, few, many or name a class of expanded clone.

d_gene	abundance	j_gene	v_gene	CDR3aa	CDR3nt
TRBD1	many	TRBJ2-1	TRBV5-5	CASSWFTGDNEQFF	TGTGCCAGCAGCTGGTTTACAGGGGACAATGAGCAGTTCTTC
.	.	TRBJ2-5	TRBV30	CAWRGYQETQYF	TGTGCCTGGAGGGGATACCAAGAGACCCAGTACTTC
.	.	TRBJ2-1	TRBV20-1	CSAKGNEQFF	TGCAGTGCTAAGGGGAATGAGCAGTTCTTC
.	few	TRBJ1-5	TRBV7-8	CASSLPENSNQPQHF	TGTGCCAGCAGCTTACCCGAAAATAGCAATCAGCCCCAGCATTTT
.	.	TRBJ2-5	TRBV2	CASGDLQQTQYF	TGTGCCAGCGGGGACCTTCAGCAGACCCAGTACTTC
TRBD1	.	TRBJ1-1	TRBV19	CASSGVTGGIAEAFF	TGTGCCAGTAGTGGCGTAACAGGGGGCATCGCTGAAGCTTTCTTT
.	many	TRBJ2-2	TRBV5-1	CASSPGGGTGELFF	TGCGCCAGCAGCCCCGGAGGGGGGACCGGGGAGCTGTTTTTT
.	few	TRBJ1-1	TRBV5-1	CASRLRPWGGDEAFF	TGCGCCAGCAGATTGAGGCCGTGGGGTGGGGATGAAGCTTTCTTT
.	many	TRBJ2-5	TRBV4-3	CASSQDREGTQYF	TGCGCCAGCAGCCAAGACAGGGAAGGGACCCAGTACTTC
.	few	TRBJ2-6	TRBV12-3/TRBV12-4	CASRPERAGANVLTF	TGTGCCAGCAGACCGGAGAGGGCCGGGGCCAACGTCCTGACTTTC